The sequence of this T cell receptor beta chain was determined in a study of regulatory T cells in long-lasting Graves disease. The overall study: Persistent Graves' disease required over 5 years of antithyroid drugs and positive TSH receptor antibodies.

In regard to this clonotype: Its antigen remains unknown.

Time point meaning: persistent/refractory GD, antithyroid drugs over 5 years with positive TRAb. PBMC-extracted RNA yielded the TCR library. Arm-PCR with iRepertoire HTBI primers amplified the CDR3 regions for these TCR beta libraries. One entry per CDR3 protein, called by TCRdb with MiXCR from the multiplex PCR reads. The repertoire holds roughly 450,000 distinct CDR3 sequences, with 20% to 25% as singletons. Study outcomes and limitations: Persistent Graves' patients possessed reduced TCR diversity relative to recently diagnosed ones.

The sample here was peripheral blood mononuclear cells (PBMCs), taken when the disease was refractory, from a patient treated with antithyroid drugs. The origin of this receptor is a female donor with Graves disease.

CDR3 DNA: TGTGCCAGCAGTTTATGGGGCGGGAGGTCTAAGGATACGCAGTATTTT. Amino acids: CASSLWGGRSKDTQYF. V and J are TRBV28 and TRBJ2-3; 8 nucleotides agree with TRBD2. Germline V gene lookup returns CDR1 MDHEN and CDR2 SYDVKM. V lost 0 bases to trimming and J lost 6 bases; unmatched junction nucleotides: 8. This CDR3 has 16 amino acids.